This T cell receptor beta chain was recovered during a study of T-cell memory formation after mild COVID-19. Findings and caveats of the study: The authors left the SARS-CoV-2 specificity of second-wave clones peaking on day 37 unconfirmed.

After 5'RACE with constant-segment primers, TCR alpha and TCR beta cDNA libraries carrying sample barcodes and UMIs were obtained. TCRdb fed the 5' RACE reads into MiXCR, producing one record per CDR3 protein. The data hold about 560,000 distinct CDR3 sequences, with around a sixth observed a single time. As for this clonotype: Antigen specificity is unknown.

Specimen: PBMCs or a T cell subset sorted from them (not recorded which). The receptor was derived from an adult woman who had mild COVID-19 (a few samples of this study predate the infection). Cell type and time point are not known.

CDR3: CATSMVSDYEQYF. CDR3 nucleotide sequence: TGTGCCACCAGCATGGTCAGCGACTACGAGCAGTACTTC. The chain couples TRBV15 to TRBJ2-7; D unresolved. The CDR3 contains 13 residues. Looked up from germline, CDR1 is LNHNV and CDR2 is YYDKDF (reference sequence). V was clipped by 4 bases and J by 3 bases, with 10 bases between them.